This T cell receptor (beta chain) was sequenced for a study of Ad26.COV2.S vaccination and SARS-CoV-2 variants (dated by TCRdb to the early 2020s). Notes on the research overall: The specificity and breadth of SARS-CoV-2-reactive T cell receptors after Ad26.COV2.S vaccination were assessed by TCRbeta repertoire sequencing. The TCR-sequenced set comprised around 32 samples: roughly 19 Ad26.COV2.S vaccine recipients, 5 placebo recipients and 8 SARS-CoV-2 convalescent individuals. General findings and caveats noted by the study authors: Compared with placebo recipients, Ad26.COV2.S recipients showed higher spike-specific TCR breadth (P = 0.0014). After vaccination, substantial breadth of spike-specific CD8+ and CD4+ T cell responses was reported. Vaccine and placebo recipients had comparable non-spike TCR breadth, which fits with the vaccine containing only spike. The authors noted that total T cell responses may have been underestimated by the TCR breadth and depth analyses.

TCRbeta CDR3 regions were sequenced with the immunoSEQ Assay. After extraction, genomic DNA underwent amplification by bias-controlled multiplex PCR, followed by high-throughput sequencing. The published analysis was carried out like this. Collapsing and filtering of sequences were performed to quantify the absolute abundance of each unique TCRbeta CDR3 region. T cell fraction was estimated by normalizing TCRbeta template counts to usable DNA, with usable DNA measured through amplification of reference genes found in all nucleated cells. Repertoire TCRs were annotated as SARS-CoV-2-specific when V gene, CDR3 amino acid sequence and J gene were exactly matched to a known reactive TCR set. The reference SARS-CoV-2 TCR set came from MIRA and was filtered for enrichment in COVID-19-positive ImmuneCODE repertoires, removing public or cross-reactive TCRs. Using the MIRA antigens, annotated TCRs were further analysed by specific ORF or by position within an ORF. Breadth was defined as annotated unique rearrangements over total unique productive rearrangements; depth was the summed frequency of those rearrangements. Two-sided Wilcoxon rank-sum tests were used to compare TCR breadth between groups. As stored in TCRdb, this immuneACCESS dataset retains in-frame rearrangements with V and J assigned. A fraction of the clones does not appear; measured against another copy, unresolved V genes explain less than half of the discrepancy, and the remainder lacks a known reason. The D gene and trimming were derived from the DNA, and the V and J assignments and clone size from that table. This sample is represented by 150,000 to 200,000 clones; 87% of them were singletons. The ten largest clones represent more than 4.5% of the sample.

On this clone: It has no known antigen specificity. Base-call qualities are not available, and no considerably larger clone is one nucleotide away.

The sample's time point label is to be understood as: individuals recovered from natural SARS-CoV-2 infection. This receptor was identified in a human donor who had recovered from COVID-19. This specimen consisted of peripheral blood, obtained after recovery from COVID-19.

The CDR3 reads CASSLGQGIQETQYF. In nucleotide form, the sequence is TGTGCCAGCAGCTTGGGACAGGGAATCCAAGAGACCCAGTACTTC. Rearrangement joined TRBV5-6 to TRBJ2-5, and TRBD1 matches 7 of the central bases. Looking up the germline V gene yields CDR1 SGHDT and CDR2 YYEEEE. The CDR3, cysteine through phenylalanine, is 15 amino acids long. Just CDR3 DNA is preserved here, 45 bases in frame from base 1. The germline V and J ends show losses of 0 bases and 1 base respectively, and no gene match explains 3 bases of the junction.